Shown below are 8 T cell receptor beta chains from a single sample sequenced in a study of T cells in Graves' hyperthyroidism and ophthalmopathy (dated by TCRdb to about 2019). Receptor libraries were prepared by multiplex PCR. TCRdb lists the instrument as Illumina HiSeq 2000. The TCR beta CDR3 regions were amplified from RNA transcripts. For the first round of RT-PCR on the TCR CDR3, the HTBI primer set was used together with the Qiagen OneStep RT-PCR kit. TCRdb cleaned the public reads at Q25 with fastp, built clones with MiXCR and kept in-frame beta chains. Each entry is one CDR3 protein sequence, shown with its most common DNA and genes. For this sample the table gives about 560,000 distinct CDR3 sequences, of which around 17% were detected only once. The biggest ten clones account for approximately 18% of the sample. Sequencing input: blood. The source is a woman under 30 with Graves' hyperthyroidism.

This clonotype was counted many times. The chain joins TRBV12-3 or TRBV12-4 to TRBJ2-1; 7 bases are a match to TRBD1. The CDR3 is made up of 13 amino acids. V shed 8 bases and J 9 bases; nucleotides not matched to a gene: 10. CDR3 amino acids: CASGHRGTGEQFF. The CDR3 bases are TGTGCCAGCGGCCACAGGGGAACGGGTGAGCAGTTCTTC.

In regard to this clonotype: A single base separates this from a much larger clone, so it may be a read error. The chain couples TRBV2 to TRBJ2-3; no firm D call. CDR1 and CDR2 (germline): SNHLY, FYNNEI. The CDR3 runs 13 residues. The CDR3 here is CASRDRGTDTRYF. Written as DNA, the CDR3 is TGTGCCAGCAGGGATCGAGGCACAGATACGCGGTATTTT. Full variable domain (remainder filled in from reference TRBV2 and TRBJ2-3): EPEVTQTPSHQVTQMGQEVILRCVPISNHLYFYWYRQILGQKVEFLVSFYNNEISEKSEIFDDQFSVERPDGSNFTLKIRSTKLEDSAMYFCASRDRGTDTRYFGPGTRLTVL.

In its sample, this clonotype was seen a few times. This chain links TRBV5-1 with TRBJ2-1, with TRBD2 matching over 7 bases. The CDR3 runs 13 residues. Trimming removed 2 bases from V and 7 bases from J; junction bases left unmatched: 3. From germline, CDR1 is SGHRS and CDR2 YFSETQ. The CDR3 DNA sequence: TGCGCCAGCAGCTTCAGCGGGAAGAATGAGCAGTTCTTC. This codes for CASSFSGKNEQFF.

The chain recombines TRBV24-1 with TRBJ2-1; D gene uncertain. V dropped 1 base and J dropped 6 bases, with 6 bases sitting between them. The CDR3 is 13 amino acids. The germline gives CDR1 KGHDR, CDR2 SFDVKD. The DNA of the CDR3 is TGTGCCACCAGTGATTTAGCGCCCAATGAGCAGTTCTTC. Residues: CATSDLAPNEQFF.

This clonotype was counted ten times or more. The chain carries TRBV7-2 and TRBJ2-7, with a weak D call TRBD1 (6 bases). Germline V lookup: CDR1 SGHTA, CDR2 FQGNSA. The CDR3 covers 14 residues. V was shortened by 1 base and J by 4 bases, with 11 bases between the two germline ends. The DNA for the CDR3 is TGTGCCAGCAGCTTAGGGAATACAGGGTACGAGCAGTACTTC. Translating it yields CASSLGNTGYEQYF.

This clonotype was seen more than once but under ten times. The chain combines TRBV6-1 with TRBJ2-1; D is undetermined. Trimming shortened V by 5 bases and J by 4 bases, and 18 bases separated the two germline ends. This CDR3 spans 16 amino acids. The germline CDR1 and CDR2 sequences are MNHNS and SASEGT. CDR3 DNA sequence: TGTGCCAGCAGTCCAGAGGTGCCTTCCTCATACAATGAGCAGTTCTTC. Protein: CASSPEVPSSYNEQFF.

This clonotype showed up many times. V is TRBV12-3 or TRBV12-4 and J is TRBJ2-7; 10 bases line up with TRBD2. The V and J ends lost 5 bases and 4 bases, in that order; junction bases with no gene match: 8. The CDR3 runs 15 residues. The CDR3 loop is CASSRQASGSYEQYF. The CDR3 DNA reads TGTGCCAGCAGTCGTCAGGCTAGCGGGAGTTACGAGCAGTACTTC.

This clonotype was picked up many times. The chain carries TRBV7-9 and TRBJ2-1; 10 nucleotides line up with TRBD2. Germline V gene sequence: CDR1 SEHNR, CDR2 FQNEAQ (reference sequence). The V gene end was trimmed by 2 bases and the J gene end by 7 bases; junction bases not matched to a gene: 5. The CDR3 length is 15 residues. CDR3 residues: CASSLQLAGTNEQFF. Written as DNA, the CDR3 is TGTGCCAGCAGCTTACAACTAGCGGGAACTAATGAGCAGTTCTTC.